This T cell receptor (beta chain) was identified during a study of beta chain features in type 1 diabetes. The CDR3 loop spans 16 amino acids. The V gene lost 0 bases and the J gene lost 3 bases, with 15 bases spanning the gap. The germline gives CDR1 LNHNV, CDR2 YYDKDF (reference sequence). TCRB transcripts that were expressed got sequenced, as all of the isolated RNA had been reverse transcribed. The assay was immunoSEQ multiplex PCR, and TCRdb's table has in-frame clones only and misses some. Of some 160,000 clones in the sample, 9% to 10% are singletons; the top ten hold 2% to 2.5%. In this sample, this clone turned up once.

This clonotype was obtained from a woman aged 18-30 years in good health. Material for sequencing was central memory CD4+ T cells from blood. The J gene is TRBJ2-7, the V gene TRBV15; TRBD1 is a possible D gene (6 bases). CDR3 in DNA: TGTGCCACCAGCAGAGAGAAAACAGGGTGGAACTACGAGCAGTACTTC. Its protein product is CATSREKTGWNYEQYF.